These 22 T cell receptor beta chains came from one sample sequenced in a study of T cell responses to AZD1222 COVID-19 vaccine. The data were produced by immunoSEQ multiplex PCR, yet TCRdb's version contains in-frame clones alone and is incomplete. Of 120,000 or so clones in the sample, roughly 85% were seen once. The specimen was peripheral blood, collected on day 0 of AZD1222 vaccination. The receptors shown here come from an adult in good health.

The V gene is TRBV25-1, the J gene TRBJ2-7; D call uncertain. The V gene lost 3 bases and the J gene lost 0 bases, with 15 bases spanning the gap. The CDR3 has 16 amino acids. The germline V gene encodes CDR1 MGHDK and CDR2 SYGVNS. As DNA, the CDR3 is TGTGCCAGCAGTGACTCGGCCGCTGGGAACTCCTACGAGCAGTACTTC. Its translation: CASSDSAAGNSYEQYF.

The chain recombines TRBV10-2 with TRBJ1-2; perhaps TRBD1 as D (5 bases). The CDR3 spans 16 residues. V was cut by 4 bases and J by 2 bases, with 17 bases left in between. CDR1 is WSHSY, CDR2 SAAADI, per germline. The CDR3 bases are TGCGCCAGCAGTGCTTTGGGGGGACCGGGAAACTATGGCTACACCTTC. Encoded protein: CASSALGGPGNYGYTF.

The CDR3: CSVQPVGGYTF. CDR3 sequence (DNA): TGCAGCGTTCAGCCAGTTGGAGGCTACACCTTC. This rearrangement joins TRBV29-1 to TRBJ1-2, with D uncertain. From germline, CDR1 is SQVTM and CDR2 ANQGSEA. The V and J ends lost 5 bases and 8 bases respectively, with 12 bases between them. The length of the CDR3 is 11 residues.

The genes are TRBV27 and TRBJ1-5; maybe TRBD1 (5 bases). The germline CDR1 and CDR2 sequences are MNHEY and SMNVEV (reference sequence). The CDR3 contains 13 residues. Trimming pared 3 bases from V and 7 bases from J, leaving 10 bases between. The CDR3 spells CASSFAGRQPQHF. As DNA, the CDR3 is TGTGCCAGCAGTTTCGCAGGGAGGCAGCCCCAGCATTTT.

The V gene is TRBV6-1, the J gene TRBJ1-1; no clear D. CDR3 length: 14 residues. The V gene lost 2 bases and the J gene lost 5 bases, with 12 bases spanning the gap. Germline lookup yields CDR1 MNHNS and CDR2 SASEGT. The CDR3 DNA reads as TGTGCCAGCAGTGAAAGCCTTGGCGGTACTGAAGCTTTCTTT. Protein product: CASSESLGGTEAFF.

The chain carries TRBV23-1 and TRBJ1-4; a weak D match, TRBD1 (5 bases). TRBV23-1 is identified as an open reading frame with a role that is uncertain. V shed 3 bases and J shed 8 bases, with 19 bases lying between them. This CDR3 is 16 amino acids long. The CDR3 sequence is CASSQPSGRGREKLFF. DNA for the CDR3: TGCGCCAGCAGTCAGCCCTCTGGGAGGGGAAGGGAAAAACTGTTTTTT.

J is TRBJ1-1 and V is TRBV11-3, with 7 bases matching TRBD1. The J segment lost 5 bases and the V segment lost 2 bases, leaving 5 bases of the junction unmatched. Germline CDR1 SGHNT, CDR2 YENEEA. The CDR3 contains 14 residues. CDR3 in amino acids: CASSLTHRGTEAFF. In DNA, the CDR3 is TGTGCCAGCAGCTTAACCCACAGGGGTACTGAAGCTTTCTTT.

J is TRBJ1-5 and V is TRBV5-5; maybe TRBD1 (5 bases). CDR3 size: 13 residues. Germline-derived CDR1 and CDR2 are SGHKS and YYEKEE (reference sequence). V was clipped by 7 bases and J by 4 bases, with 12 bases between them. In nucleotides, the CDR3 is TGTGCCAGCCAGGGCAGACCAAATCAGCCCCAGCATTTT. It encodes CASQGRPNQPQHF.

The J gene is TRBJ2-1, the V gene TRBV5-4; tentatively, D is TRBD1 (6 bases). Trimming removed 6 bases from V and 6 bases from J, with 16 bases in between. The CDR3 extends over 14 amino acids. Germline CDR1 reads SGHNT; CDR2 reads YYREEE (reference sequence). CDR3 nucleotides: TGTGCCAGCATGGAGGCAGGGGCGGGCAATGAGCAGTTCTTC. Translating gives CASMEAGAGNEQFF.

This sequence joins TRBV18 and TRBJ2-5; D not resolved. The germline V gene has CDR1 KGHSH and CDR2 LQKENI. The CDR3 is made up of 14 amino acids. V was trimmed by 0 bases and J by 1 base, leaving 6 bases between them. As DNA, the CDR3 is TGTGCCAGCTCACCACCCAGCACCCAAGAGACCCAGTACTTC. Translation gives CASSPPSTQETQYF.

The V call is TRBV19, the J call TRBJ2-7; TRBD2 might be the D (6 bases). V was pared by 4 bases and J by 5 bases, with 9 bases between. The CDR3 covers 12 residues. Per germline, CDR1 LNHDA and CDR2 SQIVND (reference sequence). CDR3 protein: CASSTRRDEQYF. CDR3 DNA: TGTGCCAGTAGTACCCGGAGGGACGAGCAGTACTTC.

The rearrangement links TRBV7-2 to TRBJ1-2, with D perhaps TRBD1 (5 bases). In germline, CDR1 is SGHTA, CDR2 FQGNSA. The CDR3 consists of 15 residues. Trimming removed 4 bases from V and 3 bases from J, with 15 bases in between. CDR3 residues: CASSSAGGGDYGYTF. The CDR3 DNA reads as TGTGCCAGCAGCTCGGCCGGCGGGGGTGACTATGGCTACACCTTC.

The CDR3: CASSYDGQGADTQYF. The CDR3 DNA follows: TGTGCCAGCAGTTACGACGGACAGGGGGCAGATACGCAGTATTTT. This rearrangement joins TRBV6-2 or TRBV6-3 to TRBJ2-3; 10 bases are shared with TRBD1. The CDR3 runs to 15 residues. Per the germline V gene, CDR1 is MNHEY and CDR2 is SVGEGT. The J segment lost 4 bases and the V segment lost 2 bases, leaving 3 bases of the junction unmatched.

This chain joins TRBV18 and TRBJ2-1, with TRBD2 matching over 9 bases. Germline CDR1 reads KGHSH; CDR2 reads LQKENI. V lost 3 bases to trimming and J lost 0 bases; unmatched junction nucleotides: 0. The CDR3 covers 15 residues. The CDR3 DNA sequence: TGTGCCAGCTCACCGACTAGCGGCTCCTACAATGAGCAGTTCTTC. Its translation: CASSPTSGSYNEQFF.

The CDR3 region has the DNA TGTGCCAGCAGCTTTTCGTCCAGGGCAGATACGCAGTATTTT. The encoded protein is CASSFSSRADTQYF. V usage is TRBV7-9 and J usage is TRBJ2-3; the D gene is possibly TRBD1 (5 bases). The CDR3 sequence is 14 residues long. The germline V gene has CDR1 SEHNR and CDR2 FQNEAQ (reference sequence). Trimming cost V 3 bases and J 4 bases, with 11 bases left between them. The whole variable domain, remainder taken from reference TRBV7-9 and TRBJ2-3, is DTGVSQNPRHKITKRGQNVTFRCDPISEHNRLYWYRQTLGQGPEFLTYFQNEAQLEKSRLLSDRFSAERPKGSFSTLEIQRTEQGDSAMYLCASSFSSRADTQYFGPGTRLTVL.

CDR3 sequence (DNA): TGTGCCAGCAAACCGGGACAGGTAACCGGGGAGCTGTTTTTT. This encodes CASKPGQVTGELFF. This sequence joins TRBV6-5 and TRBJ2-2; 8 bases fit TRBD1. The CDR3 is made up of 14 amino acids. Germline V lookup: CDR1 MNHEY, CDR2 SVGAGI. The V segment lost 7 bases and the J segment 5 bases; nucleotides outside the gene matches: 6.

This chain links TRBV6-5 with TRBJ1-5; no reliable D call. There are 15 residues in the CDR3. The germline CDR1 and CDR2 sequences are MNHEY and SVGAGI. V lost 0 bases to trimming and J lost 4 bases, with 10 bases between them. The CDR3 DNA sequence: TGTGCCAGCAGTTACTCGGCCGGGTTGAATCAGCCCCAGCATTTT. The encoded protein is CASSYSAGLNQPQHF.

This clone showed up just a few times. The genes are TRBV19 and TRBJ1-5; tentative D call: TRBD1 (5 bases). Trimming stripped 10 bases from V and 6 bases from J, with 16 bases between. The CDR3 spans 13 residues. CDR1 LNHDA and CDR2 SQIVND come from the germline V gene (reference sequence). The CDR3 DNA reads TGTGCCATATCGTCAGGGTTTTCTCAGCCCCAGCATTTT. This sequence encodes CAISSGFSQPQHF.

The V call is TRBV20-1, the J call TRBJ2-7; weak D call: TRBD2 (5 bases). Trimming left V 3 bases short and J 2 bases short, with 11 bases between. Germline V lookup: CDR1 DFQATT, CDR2 SNEGSKA (reference sequence). This CDR3 spans 13 amino acids. The CDR3, as DNA: TGCAGTGCTAGTGTCGCGGGCGCCTACGAGCAGTACTTC. Protein sequence: CSASVAGAYEQYF.

The chain links TRBV27 to TRBJ1-5; 9 positions match TRBD1. Germline V gene sequence: CDR1 MNHEY, CDR2 SMNVEV (reference sequence). This CDR3 region has 16 residues. With V trimmed by 5 bases and J by 3 bases, 8 bases remained unmatched. CDR3 nucleotide sequence: TGTGCCAGCAGTCCTACGGACAGGGGAATCAATCAGCCCCAGCATTTT. Translating it yields CASSPTDRGINQPQHF.

V usage is TRBV29-1 and J usage is TRBJ2-1; D is ambiguous. The CDR3 length is 14 residues. CDR1 SQVTM and CDR2 ANQGSEA come from the germline V gene. Trimming pared 6 bases from V and 6 bases from J, leaving 18 bases between. The CDR3 spells CSVVPRSGRNEQFF. In DNA, the CDR3 is TGCAGCGTCGTCCCCCGCAGTGGCCGCAATGAGCAGTTCTTC.

The chain has TRBV14 and TRBJ1-2; D is unresolved. V lost 0 bases to trimming and J lost 2 bases, with 4 bases between them. Germline CDR1 reads SGHDN; CDR2 reads FVKESK. The CDR3 has 13 residues. CDR3 sequence: CASSQDRNYGYTF. CDR3 nucleotide sequence: TGTGCCAGCAGCCAAGACAGAAACTATGGCTACACCTTC.